One and the same sample provided the 10 T cell receptor beta chains below, sequenced in a study of T cells after yellow fever vaccination. Via MiXCR, TCRdb re-called the 5' RACE reads, giving one row per CDR3 protein. This table holds hundreds of thousands of distinct CDR3 sequences, less than 25% found once. The sequencing used PBMCs, collected less than 25 days after the first yellow fever vaccination. These receptors all come from a man between 18 and 35 years old who received the YFV17D yellow fever vaccine.

V is TRBV18 and J is TRBJ2-5, with D unclear. V lost 4 bases and J lost 1, with 10 bases in between. The CDR3 has 14 amino acids. Germline assignment: CDR1 KGHSH and CDR2 LQKENI. The chain's CDR3 is CASSHAVTQETQYF. In DNA form, the CDR3 reads TGTGCCAGCTCACACGCGGTAACCCAAGAGACCCAGTACTTC.

In its sample, this clonotype was seen a few times. V gene TRBV20-1 combines with J gene TRBJ1-6, with 7 bases aligning to TRBD1. V shed 1 base and J 4 bases; nucleotides not matched to a gene: 1. The CDR3 runs to 14 residues. CDR1 is DFQATT and CDR2 is SNEGSKA in the germline V gene (reference sequence). Written as DNA, the CDR3 is TGCAGTGCTAGAGTGGGACAGTATAATTCACCCCTCCACTTT. Amino acid sequence: CSARVGQYNSPLHF.

This clonotype was counted between two and nine times. The chain joins TRBV20-1 to TRBJ2-7; D is perhaps TRBD2 (6 bases). The CDR3 contains 13 residues. Trimming pared 3 bases from V and 6 bases from J, leaving 15 bases between. In germline, CDR1 is DFQATT, CDR2 SNEGSKA (reference sequence). DNA of the CDR3: TGCAGTGCTAGGGGGCTAGCGTTCACCGAGCAGTACTTC. Its protein is CSARGLAFTEQYF.

This clonotype showed up many times. V and J are TRBV7-2 and TRBJ2-4; D not resolved. The CDR3 is 14 residues long. Germline V gene sequence: CDR1 SGHTA, CDR2 FQGNSA. The V end was cut by 4 bases, the J end by 0 bases, with 7 bases between. The CDR3 is CASSSRVAKNIQYF. The CDR3 bases are TGTGCCAGCAGCTCACGTGTAGCCAAAAACATTCAGTACTTC.

This clonotype was observed many times. The V and J genes are TRBV12-3 or TRBV12-4 and TRBJ2-3; 11 nucleotides match TRBD1. The CDR3 runs to 15 residues. V trimming: 7 bases; J trimming: 4 bases; junction bases outside the gene matches: 7. The CDR3 here is CASTRDRGGPDTQYF. CDR3 nucleotides: TGTGCCAGCACCCGGGACAGGGGGGGCCCAGATACGCAGTATTTT.

The chain employs TRBV7-2 and TRBJ2-1; no definite D call. Trimming took off 0 bases at V and 6 bases at J, with 12 bases between the two ends. CDR3 length equals 15 residues. Germline-derived CDR1 and CDR2 are SGHTA and FQGNSA. The DNA for the CDR3 is TGTGCCAGCAGCTTAGCCTCGGGTTCGGTCAATGAGCAGTTCTTC. Translation: CASSLASGSVNEQFF.

The chain combines TRBV30 with TRBJ2-5; 8 positions match TRBD1. The length of the CDR3 is 14 residues. J was trimmed by 5 bases and V by 5 bases; bases with no gene match: 10. CDR1 GTSNPN and CDR2 SVGIG come from the germline V gene (reference sequence). The DNA for the CDR3 is TGTGCCTGGGTCCCCGGACAGGGCGCGGAGACCCAGTACTTC. Encoded protein: CAWVPGQGAETQYF.

The rearrangement joins TRBV28 to TRBJ2-4, with a weak D call TRBD1 (6 bases). V was clipped by 9 bases and J by 1 base, with 19 bases between them. Germline loops: CDR1 MDHEN, CDR2 SYDVKM. The CDR3 covers 16 residues. The CDR3 loop is CASYSRRQGAKNIQYF. As DNA, the CDR3 is TGTGCCAGTTACTCTAGGCGCCAGGGGGCCAAAAACATTCAGTACTTC.

This clonotype was detected a few times. The chain joins TRBV7-8 to TRBJ1-1; TRBD1 agrees at 7 bases. There are 14 residues in the CDR3. Germline CDR1 and CDR2: SGHVS and FQNEAQ. The V gene end was trimmed by 1 base and the J gene end by 3 bases; junction bases not matched to a gene: 2. The CDR3 DNA follows: TGTGCCAGCAGCTTAGTTACAGGGGACACTGAAGCTTTCTTT. This sequence encodes CASSLVTGDTEAFF.

This clonotype was seen only a few times. V is TRBV7-9 and J is TRBJ1-1; no clear D gene. The CDR3 has 13 amino acids. V lost 3 bases and J 1 base, leaving 6 bases between the germline ends. Looked up from germline, CDR1 is SEHNR and CDR2 is FQNEAQ (reference sequence). CDR3 nucleotides: TGTGCCAGCAGCTTCGTCCAGAACACTGAAGCTTTCTTT. The encoded protein is CASSFVQNTEAFF.